This T cell receptor beta chain comes out of a study of cytomegalovirus exposure and HLA in healthy donors. This CDR3 has 14 amino acids. Germline CDR1 and CDR2: SEHNR and FQNEAQ (reference sequence). The V end was cut by 3 bases, the J end by 0 bases, with 6 bases between. The PCR used 60 Vbeta and 13 Jbeta primers. Profiled with immunoSEQ multiplex PCR; TCRdb holds only in-frame clones, not every one. This sample carries around 130,000 clones, around 57% of them seen once, and the ten largest clones take about 1.8%. This clone appeared once. The clonotype was recovered from a male donor in good health and CMV-seronegative. What was sequenced was PBMCs. The chain recombines TRBV7-9 with TRBJ1-3; no clear D. CDR3 bases: TGTGCCAGCAGCTTTCTAGGCTCTGGAAACACCATATATTTT. It codes for CASSFLGSGNTIYF.